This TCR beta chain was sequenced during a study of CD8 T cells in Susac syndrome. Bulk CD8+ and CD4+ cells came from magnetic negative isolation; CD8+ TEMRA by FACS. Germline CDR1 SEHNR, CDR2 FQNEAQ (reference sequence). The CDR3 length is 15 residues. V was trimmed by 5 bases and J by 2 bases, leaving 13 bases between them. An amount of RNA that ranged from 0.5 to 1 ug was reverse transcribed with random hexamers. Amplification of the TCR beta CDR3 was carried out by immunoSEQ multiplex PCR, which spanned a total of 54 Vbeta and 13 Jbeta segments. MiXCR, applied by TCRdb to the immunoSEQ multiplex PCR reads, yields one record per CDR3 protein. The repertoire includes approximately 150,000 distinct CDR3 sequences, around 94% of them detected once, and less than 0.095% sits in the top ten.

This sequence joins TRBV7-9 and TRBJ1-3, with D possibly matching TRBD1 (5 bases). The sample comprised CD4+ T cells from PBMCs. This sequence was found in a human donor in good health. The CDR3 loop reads CASSPGTSAGNTIYF. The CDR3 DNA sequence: TGTGCCAGCAGCCCGGGGACGTCGGCTGGAAACACCATATATTTT. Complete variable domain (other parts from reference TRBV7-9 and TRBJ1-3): DTGVSQNPRHKITKRGQNVTFRCDPISEHNRLYWYRQTLGQGPEFLTYFQNEAQLEKSRLLSDRFSAERPKGSFSTLEIQRTEQGDSAMYLCASSPGTSAGNTIYFGEGSWLTVV.